One and the same sample provided the 6 T cell receptor beta chains below, sequenced in a study of blood T cell repertoires in COVID-19 (dated by TCRdb to about 2020). Library construction relied on the immunoSEQ multiplex PCR assay. In its TCRdb copy, this immuneACCESS table keeps in-frame sequences only and misses some clones. Where compared with another copy, unresolved V genes explain less than half of these, and the others have no known cause. Counted in this sample were some 250,000 clones; roughly nine tenths of them appeared once. The top ten hold over 9.5% of the sample. The specimen sequenced was peripheral blood. The receptors derive from a woman in her 30s with COVID-19, enrolled during active disease.

The J gene is TRBJ1-1, the V gene TRBV7-6; D not resolved. The V end lost 5 bases, the J end lost 5 bases, and 15 bases lay between the germline ends. CDR3 size: 14 residues. Germline-derived CDR1 and CDR2 are SGHVS and FNYEAQ. The CDR3 nucleotides read TGTGCCAGCAGCCCCCTCGTGGGGAGGACTGAAGCTTTCTTT. It is translated as CASSPLVGRTEAFF.

The chain carries TRBV7-9 and TRBJ2-1; TRBD2 is a possible D gene (5 bases). CDR3 length equals 15 residues. V was cut by 6 bases and J by 5 bases, with 17 bases left in between. Germline V gene sequence: CDR1 SEHNR, CDR2 FQNEAQ (reference sequence). The CDR3, as DNA: TGTGCCAGCAGTTCCGGGATTGGCGGTAACAATGAGCAGTTCTTC. Its protein product is CASSSGIGGNNEQFF.

This chain connects TRBV2 to TRBJ2-5; 7 bases match TRBD1. This CDR3 region has 14 residues. Germline lookup yields CDR1 SNHLY and CDR2 FYNNEI. Trimming removed 1 base from V and 5 bases from J; junction bases left unmatched: 4. CDR3 sequence (DNA): TGTGCCAGCAGTGAAGAAGGGGGCTCGGAGACCCAGTACTTC. It translates to CASSEEGGSETQYF.

DNA for the CDR3: TGTGCCAGCAGCTTCCGGGACAGGGATAATGAGCAGTTCTTC. Amino acids: CASSFRDRDNEQFF. This rearrangement joins TRBV5-8 to TRBJ2-1, with 9 bases aligning to TRBD1. V dropped 2 bases and J dropped 7; count of bases not matched to a gene: 4. This CDR3 has 14 amino acids. Germline lookup yields CDR1 SGHTS and CDR2 YDEGEE. The variable domain in full, completed from reference TRBV5-8 and TRBJ2-1, reads EAGVTQSPTHLIKTRGQQATLRCSPISGHTSVYWYQQALGLGLQFLLWYDEGEERNRGNFPPRFSGRQFPNYSSELNVNALELEDSALYLCASSFRDRDNEQFFGPGTRLTVL.

The chain joins TRBV5-1 to TRBJ1-1, with 10 bases fitting TRBD1. V dropped 0 bases and J dropped 1; count of bases not matched to a gene: 0. Germline lookup yields CDR1 SGHRS and CDR2 YFSETQ. This CDR3 region has 15 residues. The CDR3 sequence: CASSLGQGANTEAFF. The DNA of the CDR3 is TGCGCCAGCAGCTTGGGACAGGGGGCGAACACTGAAGCTTTCTTT.

In the case of this clone: The sample carries other DNA sequences with the same CDR3. The V call is TRBV19, the J call TRBJ1-1, with a possible D match to TRBD1 (6 bases). CDR1 and CDR2 from the germline V gene are LNHDA and SQIVND (reference sequence). V lost 0 bases and J lost 0, with 8 bases in between. The length of the CDR3 is 15 residues. CDR3 sequence (DNA): TGTGCCAGTAGTATAGACAGGGGCCTGAACACTGAAGCTTTCTTT. Its protein product is CASSIDRGLNTEAFF.